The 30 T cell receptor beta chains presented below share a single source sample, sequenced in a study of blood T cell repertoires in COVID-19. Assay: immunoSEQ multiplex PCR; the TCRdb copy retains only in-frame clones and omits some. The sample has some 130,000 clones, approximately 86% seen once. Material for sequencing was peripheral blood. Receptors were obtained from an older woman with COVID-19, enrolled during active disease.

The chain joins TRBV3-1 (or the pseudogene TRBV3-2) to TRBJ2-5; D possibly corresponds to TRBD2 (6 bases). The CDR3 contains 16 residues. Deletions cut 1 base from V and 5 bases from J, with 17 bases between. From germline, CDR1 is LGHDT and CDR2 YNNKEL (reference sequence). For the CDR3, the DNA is TGTGCCAGCAGCCAAGGGGACTGGGTCGGGCACGAGACCCAGTACTTC. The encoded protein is CASSQGDWVGHETQYF.

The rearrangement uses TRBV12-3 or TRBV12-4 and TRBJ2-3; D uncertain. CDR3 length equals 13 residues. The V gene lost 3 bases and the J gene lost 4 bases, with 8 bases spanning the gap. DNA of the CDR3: TGTGCCAGCAGTTTTAACATTCCAGATACGCAGTATTTT. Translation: CASSFNIPDTQYF.

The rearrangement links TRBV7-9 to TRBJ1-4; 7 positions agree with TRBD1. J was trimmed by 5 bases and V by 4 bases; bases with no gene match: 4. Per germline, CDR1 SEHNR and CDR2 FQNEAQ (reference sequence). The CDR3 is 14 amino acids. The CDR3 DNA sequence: TGTGCCAGCAGCTCACAGGGGAGAAATGAAAAACTGTTTTTT. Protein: CASSSQGRNEKLFF.

This chain's CDR3 is CASSLGPGRTDTQYF. The DNA of the CDR3 is TGTGCCAGCAGCTTAGGGCCTGGGCGCACAGATACGCAGTATTTT. The chain combines TRBV7-2 with TRBJ2-3; no clear D. Trimming removed 1 base from V and 1 base from J, with 9 bases in between. The CDR3 runs to 15 residues. Germline CDR1 and CDR2: SGHTA and FQGNSA.

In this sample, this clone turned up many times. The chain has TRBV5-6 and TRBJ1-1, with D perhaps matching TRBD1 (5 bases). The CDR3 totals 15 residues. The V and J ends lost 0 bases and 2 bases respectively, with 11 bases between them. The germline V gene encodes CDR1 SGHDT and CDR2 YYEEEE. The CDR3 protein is CASSLVRQQNTEAFF. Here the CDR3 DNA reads TGTGCCAGCAGCTTGGTCAGACAGCAAAACACTGAAGCTTTCTTT.

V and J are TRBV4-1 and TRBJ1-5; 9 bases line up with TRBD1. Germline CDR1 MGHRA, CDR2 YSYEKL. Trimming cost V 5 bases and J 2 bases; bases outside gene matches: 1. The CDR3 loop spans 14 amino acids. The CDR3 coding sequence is TGCGCCAGCAGCTGGGACAGGGGCAATCAGCCCCAGCATTTT. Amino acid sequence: CASSWDRGNQPQHF.

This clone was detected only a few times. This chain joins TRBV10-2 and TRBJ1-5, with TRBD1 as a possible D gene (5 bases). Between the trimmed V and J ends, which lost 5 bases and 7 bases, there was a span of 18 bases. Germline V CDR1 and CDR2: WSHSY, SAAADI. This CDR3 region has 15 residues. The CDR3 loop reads CASSPGPARDQPQHF. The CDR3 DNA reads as TGCGCCAGCAGTCCAGGACCGGCGCGGGACCAGCCCCAGCATTTT.

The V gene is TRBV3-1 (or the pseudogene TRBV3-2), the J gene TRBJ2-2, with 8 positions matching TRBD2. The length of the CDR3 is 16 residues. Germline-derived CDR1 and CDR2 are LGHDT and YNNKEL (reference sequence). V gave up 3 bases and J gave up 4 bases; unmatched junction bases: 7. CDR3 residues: CASSHFALAATGELFF. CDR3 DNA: TGTGCCAGCAGCCATTTCGCACTAGCGGCCACCGGGGAGCTGTTTTTT.

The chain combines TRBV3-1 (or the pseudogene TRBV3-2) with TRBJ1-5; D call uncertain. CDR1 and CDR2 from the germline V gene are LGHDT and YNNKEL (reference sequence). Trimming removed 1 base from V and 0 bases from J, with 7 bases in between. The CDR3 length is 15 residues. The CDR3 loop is CASSQGGYSNQPQHF. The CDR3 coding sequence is TGTGCCAGCAGCCAAGGAGGATATAGCAATCAGCCCCAGCATTTT.

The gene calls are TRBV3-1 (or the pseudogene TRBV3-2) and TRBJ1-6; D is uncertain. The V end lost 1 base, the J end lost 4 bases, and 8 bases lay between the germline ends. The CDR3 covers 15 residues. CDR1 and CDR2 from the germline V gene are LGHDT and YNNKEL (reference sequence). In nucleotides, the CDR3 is TGTGCCAGCAGCCAAGGGGCAGTTTATAATTCACCCCTCCACTTT. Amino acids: CASSQGAVYNSPLHF.

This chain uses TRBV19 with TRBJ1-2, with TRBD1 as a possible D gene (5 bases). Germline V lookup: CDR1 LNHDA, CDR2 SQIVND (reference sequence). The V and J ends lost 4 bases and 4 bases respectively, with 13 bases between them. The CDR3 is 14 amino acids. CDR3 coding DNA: TGTGCCAGTAGTACCCCAGGGTATGGCTATGGCTACACCTTC. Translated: CASSTPGYGYGYTF. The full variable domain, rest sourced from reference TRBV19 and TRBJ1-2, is DGGITQSPKYLFRKEGQNVTLSCEQNLNHDAMYWYRQDPGQGLRLIYYSQIVNDFQKGDIAEGYSVSREKKESFPLTVTSAQKNPTAFYLCASSTPGYGYGYTFGSGTRLTVV.

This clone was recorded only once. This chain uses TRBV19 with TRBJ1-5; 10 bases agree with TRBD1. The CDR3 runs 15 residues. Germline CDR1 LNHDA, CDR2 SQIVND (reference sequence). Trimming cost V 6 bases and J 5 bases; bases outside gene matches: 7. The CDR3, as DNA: TGTGCCAGTAGGGAACGACAGGGGGCCTATCAGCCCCAGCATTTT. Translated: CASRERQGAYQPQHF.

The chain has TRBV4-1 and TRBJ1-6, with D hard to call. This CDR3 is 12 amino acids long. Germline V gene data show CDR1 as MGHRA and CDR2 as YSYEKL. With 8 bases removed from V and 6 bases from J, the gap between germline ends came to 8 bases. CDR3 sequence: CASGEINSPLHF. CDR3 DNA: TGCGCCAGCGGAGAGATTAATTCACCCCTCCACTTT.

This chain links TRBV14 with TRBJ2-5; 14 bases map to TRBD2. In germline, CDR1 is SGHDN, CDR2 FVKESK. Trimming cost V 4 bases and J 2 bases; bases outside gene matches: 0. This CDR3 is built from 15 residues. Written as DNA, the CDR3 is TGTGCCAGCAGCCGGACTAGCGGGGGGCAAGAGACCCAGTACTTC. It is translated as CASSRTSGGQETQYF.

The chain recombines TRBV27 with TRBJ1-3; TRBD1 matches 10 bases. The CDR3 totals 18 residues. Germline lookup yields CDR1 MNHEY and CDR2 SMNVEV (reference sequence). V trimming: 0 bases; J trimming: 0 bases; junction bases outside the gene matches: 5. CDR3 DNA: TGTGCCAGCAGTTTATCGGGGACAGGGGTCCGCTCTGGAAACACCATATATTTT. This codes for CASSLSGTGVRSGNTIYF.

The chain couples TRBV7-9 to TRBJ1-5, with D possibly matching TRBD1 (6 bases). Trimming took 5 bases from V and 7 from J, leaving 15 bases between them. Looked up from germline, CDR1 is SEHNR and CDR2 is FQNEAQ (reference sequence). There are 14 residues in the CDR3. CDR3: CASSPQGSDQPQHF. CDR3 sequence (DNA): TGTGCCAGCAGCCCACAGGGATCCGACCAGCCCCAGCATTTT.

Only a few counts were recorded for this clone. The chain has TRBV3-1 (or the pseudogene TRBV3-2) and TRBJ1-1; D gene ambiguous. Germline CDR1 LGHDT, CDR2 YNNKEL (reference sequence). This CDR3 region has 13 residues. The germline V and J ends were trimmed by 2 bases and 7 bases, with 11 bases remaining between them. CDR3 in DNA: TGTGCCAGCAGCCAAAGCTATCGGGTTGAAGCTTTCTTT. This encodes CASSQSYRVEAFF.

The CDR3 loop is CASSIDRGGTDGYTF. CDR3 nucleotides: TGTGCCAGCAGCATAGACAGGGGAGGTACCGATGGCTACACCTTC. The V call is TRBV7-9, the J call TRBJ1-2; 8 bases fit TRBD1. V trimming: 5 bases; J trimming: 6 bases; junction bases outside the gene matches: 11. The CDR3 is 15 amino acids. Per the germline V gene, CDR1 is SEHNR and CDR2 is FQNEAQ (reference sequence).

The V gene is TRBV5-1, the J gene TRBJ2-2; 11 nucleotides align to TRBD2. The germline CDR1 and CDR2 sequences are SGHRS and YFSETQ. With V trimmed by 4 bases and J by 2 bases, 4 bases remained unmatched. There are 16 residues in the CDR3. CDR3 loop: CASSNSGGANTGELFF. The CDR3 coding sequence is TGCGCCAGCAGCAATAGCGGGGGGGCCAACACCGGGGAGCTGTTTTTT.

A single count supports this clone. CDR3 sequence: CAWGGQLNTEAFF. CDR3 sequence (DNA): TGTGCCTGGGGGGGACAACTGAACACTGAAGCTTTCTTT. The rearrangement links TRBV30 to TRBJ1-1, with D maybe TRBD1 (6 bases). Germline V CDR1 and CDR2: GTSNPN, SVGIG (reference sequence). This CDR3 has 13 amino acids. Trimming took 5 bases from V and 0 from J, leaving 10 bases between them.

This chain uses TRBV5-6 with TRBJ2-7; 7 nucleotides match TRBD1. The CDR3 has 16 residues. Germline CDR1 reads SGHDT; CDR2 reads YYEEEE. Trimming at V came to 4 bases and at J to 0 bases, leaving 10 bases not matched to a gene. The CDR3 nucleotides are TGTGCCAGCAGCAGACAGGGTAGGGGAAGCTCCTACGAGCAGTACTTC. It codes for CASSRQGRGSSYEQYF.

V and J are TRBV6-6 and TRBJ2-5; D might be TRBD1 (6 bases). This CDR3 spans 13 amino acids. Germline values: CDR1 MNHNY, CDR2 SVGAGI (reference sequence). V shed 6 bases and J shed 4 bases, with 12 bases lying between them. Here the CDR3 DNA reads TGTGCCAGCAGGAAAGGGGGTTCAGAGACCCAGTACTTC. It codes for CASRKGGSETQYF.

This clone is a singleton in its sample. The CDR3: CASSRMTTGLSTNEKLFF. The CDR3 bases are TGTGCCAGCTCACGGATGACGACAGGGTTATCAACTAATGAAAAACTGTTTTTT. The chain has TRBV18 and TRBJ1-4; TRBD1 matches 7 bases. Germline trimming cut 4 bases from V and 0 bases from J; bases unmatched to any gene: 11. Per the germline V gene, CDR1 is KGHSH and CDR2 is LQKENI. CDR3 size: 18 residues.

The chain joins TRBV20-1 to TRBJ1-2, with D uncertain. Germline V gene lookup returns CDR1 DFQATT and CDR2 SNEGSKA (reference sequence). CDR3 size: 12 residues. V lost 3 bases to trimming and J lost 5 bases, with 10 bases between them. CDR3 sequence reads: CSASRAEYGYTF. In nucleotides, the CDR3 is TGCAGTGCTAGTCGCGCGGAGTATGGCTACACCTTC.

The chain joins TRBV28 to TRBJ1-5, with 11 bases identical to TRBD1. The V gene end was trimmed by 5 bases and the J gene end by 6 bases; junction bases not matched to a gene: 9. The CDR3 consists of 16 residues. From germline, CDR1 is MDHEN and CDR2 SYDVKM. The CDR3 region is CASSTWTGGGSQPQHF. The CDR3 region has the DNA TGTGCCAGCAGTACCTGGACAGGGGGCGGGAGTCAGCCCCAGCATTTT.

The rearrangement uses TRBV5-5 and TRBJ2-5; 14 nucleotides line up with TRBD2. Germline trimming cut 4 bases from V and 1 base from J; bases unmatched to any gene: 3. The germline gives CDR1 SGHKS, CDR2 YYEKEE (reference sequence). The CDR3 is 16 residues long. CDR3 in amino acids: CASSQGLAGGQETQYF. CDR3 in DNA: TGTGCCAGCAGCCAAGGACTAGCGGGGGGCCAAGAGACCCAGTACTTC.

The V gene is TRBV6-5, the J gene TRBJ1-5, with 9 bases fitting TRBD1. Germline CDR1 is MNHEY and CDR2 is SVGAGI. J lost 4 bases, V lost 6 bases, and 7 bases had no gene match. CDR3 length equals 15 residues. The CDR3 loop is CASSAGDRANQPQHF. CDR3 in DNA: TGTGCCAGCAGCGCGGGGGACAGGGCGAATCAGCCCCAGCATTTT.

The CDR3 loop reads CASSQAGANTGELFF. CDR3 coding DNA: TGCGCCAGCAGCCAAGCCGGGGCGAACACCGGGGAGCTGTTTTTT. The genes are TRBV4-1 and TRBJ2-2, with D maybe TRBD2 (5 bases). Germline V lookup: CDR1 MGHRA, CDR2 YSYEKL. The CDR3 extends over 15 amino acids. The V and J ends lost 1 base and 0 bases respectively, with 6 bases between them.

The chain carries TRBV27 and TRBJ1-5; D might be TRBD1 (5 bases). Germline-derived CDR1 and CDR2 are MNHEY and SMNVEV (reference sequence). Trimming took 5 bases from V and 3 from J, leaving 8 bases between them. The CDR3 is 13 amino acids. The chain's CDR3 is CASSDSINQPQHF. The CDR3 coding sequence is TGTGCCAGCAGTGACAGCATCAATCAGCCCCAGCATTTT.

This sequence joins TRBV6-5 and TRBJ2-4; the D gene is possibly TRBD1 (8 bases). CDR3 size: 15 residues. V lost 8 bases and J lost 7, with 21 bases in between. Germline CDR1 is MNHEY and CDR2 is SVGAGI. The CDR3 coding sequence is TGTGCCAGCGGCGGGAAGACAGGGGAGGGGAACATTCAGTACTTC. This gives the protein CASGGKTGEGNIQYF.